A selection of T cell receptor beta chains follows, all from one sample in a study of shared clonotypes between healthy human individuals. Method: immunoSEQ multiplex PCR; TCRdb's copy keeps in-frame clones and lacks some. The sample includes about 980,000 clones, approximately 76% seen only once; the top ten take roughly 1.5%. The sequenced sample was memory CD4+ T cells sorted from blood. Receptors originate from a man between 18 and 29 years old in good health. CDR3s include the opening cysteine and the closing phenylalanine or tryptophan.

>TRBV2|TRBJ1-2
CASRLDIHGYTF
>TRBV5-1|TRBJ2-3
CASRLGTSLTDTQYF
>TRBV14|TRBJ2-7
CASSQGSGFTYEQYF
>TRBV2|TRBJ1-6
CASNGKLQGASPLHF
>TRBV13|TRBJ2-1
CASSLTGTRRDEQFF
>TRBV19|TRBJ1-5
CASSMKVDSQWPQHF
>TRBV9|TRBJ1-3
CASSVDIGSGNTIYF
>TRBV5-4|TRBJ1-4
CASSLSGATNEKLFF
>TRBV4-2|TRBJ1-5
CASSQDGVGQPQHF
>TRBV6-5|TRBJ2-5
CASSYLAGAETQYF
>TRBV7-9|TRBJ1-6
CASNRGWGENSPLHF
>TRBV11-3|TRBJ2-3
CASSQGDYYVGGTDTQYF
>TRBV6-6|TRBJ1-5
CASTTGQGLTQPQHF
>TRBV28|TRBJ1-4
CASSSSPIGANEKLFF
>TRBV4-1|TRBJ1-1
CASSRDSFTEAFF
>TRBV6-1|TRBJ1-1
CASIGPGINTEAFF
>TRBV19|TRBJ1-2
CASSDEPHYGYTF
>TRBV6-1|TRBJ1-5
CASSVGGSSNQPQHF
>TRBV5-1|TRBJ2-7
CASSEGLDAFFEQYF
>TRBV7-9|TRBJ2-3
CASSLGGASTDTQYF
>TRBV13|TRBJ1-3
CASSPLRGNTIYF
>TRBV5-1|TRBJ2-3
CASSLTTTETDTQYF
>TRBV18|TRBJ1-3
CASSPPTVSGNTIYF
>TRBV5-1|TRBJ2-6
CASTRTGDSGANVLTF
>TRBV5-1|TRBJ2-1
CASSPGGRSNEQFF
>TRBV6-5|TRBJ1-2
CAVYEARGPLGYTF
>TRBV27|TRBJ2-3
CASSPLLAGGPDTQYF
>TRBV19|TRBJ2-1
CASRADRVSNEQFF
>TRBV7-2|TRBJ1-5
CASSLVTGVTQPQHF
>TRBV27|TRBJ1-2
CASSPSRSYGYTF
>TRBV18|TRBJ2-5
CASSLSAGGQETQYF
>TRBV5-4|TRBJ2-5
CASSFPGKQETQYF